Sequencing of this TCR beta chain was carried out in a study of OX40 agonist ivuxolimab in advanced cancers. This clone was counted a few times. Blood sampling was done at baseline, cycle 4 day 1, and cycle 7 day 1. CDR1 is SGHDN, CDR2 FVKESK, per germline. V gave up 3 bases and J gave up 3 bases; unmatched junction bases: 14. The CDR3 totals 18 residues. TCRdb's copy holds only in-frame clones and misses some; the assay was immunoSEQ multiplex PCR. The sample yields around 67,000 clones, around four fifths seen once. The specimen was CD4+ or CD8+ T cells sorted from blood, collected in a trial of the OX40 agonist ivuxolimab. The sequence came from an adult with an advanced solid tumor such as melanoma, head and neck, liver or kidney cancer. V and J are TRBV14 and TRBJ2-5; 9 bases line up with TRBD2. CDR3 sequence (DNA): TGTGCCAGCAGCCAGGGGGGTAAGAGACTAGCGGATAAAGAGACCCAGTACTTC. Translation: CASSQGGKRLADKETQYF.